This T cell receptor (beta chain) was sequenced for a study of blood T cell repertoires in COVID-19. Study in general: There were acute and convalescent COVID-19 samples, and they came from the United States, Italy and Spain. In each case, the material was cDNA or gDNA derived from T cells, B-cell-depleted T cells, or PBMCs.

CDR1 is LGHDT, CDR2 YNNKEL, per germline (reference sequence). The CDR3 is 16 amino acids. V was clipped by 1 base and J by 6 bases; unmatched bases: 6. This clone was found once. Original processing methods: Amplification of reference gene primers was used by the study to estimate nucleated cell counts. This table comes from immunoSEQ multiplex PCR, and its TCRdb copy is limited to in-frame clones, with some not included. V and J calls plus clone size are reproduced from that table; the DNA served to infer D and trimming. The data contain about 78,000 clones, over 75% of them singletons. The V call is TRBV3-1 (or the pseudogene TRBV3-2), the J call TRBJ2-3, with 11 nucleotides matching TRBD2. The receptor was derived from a woman older than 75 with acute or convalescent COVID-19. The source material was peripheral blood. The CDR3 loop reads CASSQAGLAAQDTQYF. CDR3 DNA: TGTGCCAGCAGCCAAGCGGGACTAGCGGCGCAGGATACGCAGTATTTT.